The 14 T cell receptor beta chains below were found in one sample sequenced in a study of graft-versus-host responses after intestinal transplantation. Assay used: immunoSEQ multiplex PCR; TCRdb lists only in-frame clones, some missing. The sample includes about 94,000 clones, over 75% of them seen just once. These receptors' targets are unknown. This specimen was unstimulated CD8+ T cells sorted from spleen or lymph node cells, taken before intestinal transplant. Receptor source: a human donor who received an intestinal transplant.

The rearrangement links TRBV2 to TRBJ1-2, with D possibly TRBD1 on 6 matching bases. V was cut by 11 bases and J by 2 bases, with 18 bases left in between. This CDR3 is built from 14 residues. Germline V gene lookup returns CDR1 SNHLY and CDR2 FYNNEI. The CDR3 loop is CARTERDTNYGYTF. For the CDR3, the DNA is TGTGCCCGAACGGAACGGGACACCAACTATGGCTACACCTTC. The whole variable domain, filled in from reference TRBV2 and TRBJ1-2, reads EPEVTQTPSHQVTQMGQEVILRCVPISNHLYFYWYRQILGQKVEFLVSFYNNEISEKSEIFDDQFSVERPDGSNFTLKIRSTKLEDSAMYFCARTERDTNYGYTFGSGTRLTVV.

The chain joins TRBV15 to TRBJ2-5, with TRBD2 matching over 9 bases. The J call may be mistaken, given a closer DNA end match to TRBJ2-7. The germline CDR1 and CDR2 sequences are LNHNV and YYDKDF (reference sequence). The CDR3 covers 16 residues. The CDR3 bases are TGTGCCACCAGCAGCCCCCTAGCGGGATTAGCCTACGAGCAGTACTTC. Translating it yields CATSSPLAGLAYEQYF.

The chain has TRBV5-4 and TRBJ2-5, with D maybe TRBD2 (5 bases). The CDR3 covers 12 residues. Germline V gene sequence: CDR1 SGHNT, CDR2 YYREEE (reference sequence). V was shortened by 4 bases and J by 4 bases, with 8 bases between the two germline ends. CDR3 sequence reads: CASSKRGETQYF. The DNA for the CDR3 is TGTGCCAGCAGCAAACGGGGAGAGACCCAGTACTTC.

The J gene is TRBJ2-3, the V gene TRBV30; 7 nucleotides match TRBD2. CDR3 length: 15 residues. Per germline, CDR1 GTSNPN and CDR2 SVGIG (reference sequence). V shed 1 base and J 2 bases; nucleotides not matched to a gene: 6. The CDR3 region is CAWSEGRGLTDTQYF. In nucleotides, the CDR3 is TGTGCCTGGAGTGAAGGGAGGGGCCTCACAGATACGCAGTATTTT.

This chain uses TRBV27 with TRBJ2-7; tentative D call: TRBD2 (6 bases). CDR1 is MNHEY and CDR2 is SMNVEV in the germline V gene (reference sequence). This CDR3 comprises 16 residues. The ends were cut back, 7 bases at V and 0 bases at J, with 19 bases in the middle. The CDR3 coding sequence is TGTGCCAGCAAGCATCGGTGGACGGAGGGCTCCTACGAGCAGTACTTC. Its protein product is CASKHRWTEGSYEQYF.

This chain links TRBV5-6 with TRBJ2-4; D may be TRBD2 (6 bases). This CDR3 is built from 17 residues. Trimming took 3 bases from V and 1 from J, leaving 17 bases between them. Germline values: CDR1 SGHDT, CDR2 YYEEEE. DNA for the CDR3: TGTGCCAGCAGCTGGGCGCCCAGGGAGGCGGCCAAAAACATTCAGTACTTC. Encoded protein: CASSWAPREAAKNIQYF.

A note on this clone: The same CDR3 also results from other DNA sequences found in this sample. The rearrangement joins TRBV4-1 to TRBJ2-7, with TRBD1 matching 7 bases. CDR1 is MGHRA, CDR2 YSYEKL, per germline. CDR3 length: 14 residues. J lost 4 bases, V lost 4 bases, and 7 bases had no gene match. The CDR3 loop is CASSPRDRTYEQYF. The CDR3 bases are TGCGCCAGCAGCCCTCGGGACAGAACTTACGAGCAGTACTTC.

CDR3 protein: CASSILAVKQPQHF. The DNA for the CDR3 is TGTGCCAGTAGTATCCTAGCTGTGAAACAGCCCCAGCATTTT. J is TRBJ1-5 and V is TRBV19; D unresolved. The CDR3 contains 14 residues. Germline CDR1 and CDR2: LNHDA and SQIVND (reference sequence). V gave up 3 bases and J gave up 7 bases, with 13 bases separating them.

The genes are TRBV4-1 and TRBJ1-1, with 8 bases lining up with TRBD1. The J segment lost 1 base and the V segment lost 4 bases, leaving 5 bases of the junction unmatched. The CDR3 extends over 15 amino acids. Germline V gives CDR1 MGHRA, CDR2 YSYEKL. The DNA of the CDR3 is TGCGCCAGCAGCCCATTGGACAGGGAGAACACTGAAGCTTTCTTT. It yields the protein CASSPLDRENTEAFF.

V usage is TRBV7-6 and J usage is TRBJ2-3, with D unclear. Trimming took off 5 bases at V and 2 bases at J, with 11 bases between the two ends. The CDR3 contains 14 residues. Germline CDR1 reads SGHVS; CDR2 reads FNYEAQ. CDR3 in amino acids: CASSPSPYTDTQYF. CDR3 nucleotide sequence: TGTGCCAGCAGCCCCTCCCCTTACACAGATACGCAGTATTTT.

The rearrangement uses TRBV5-1 and TRBJ2-2, with 9 bases matching TRBD2. Germline V gene data show CDR1 as SGHRS and CDR2 as YFSETQ. The junction had 11 bases not matched to a gene; V was cut back by 2 bases and J by 6 bases. This CDR3 spans 17 amino acids. CDR3 loop: CASSLRRGGAGAGELFF. The DNA of the CDR3 is TGCGCCAGCAGCTTAAGGCGGGGGGGCGCTGGTGCCGGGGAGCTGTTTTTT.

This clone was picked up a small number of times. The chain combines TRBV6-1 with TRBJ2-7; TRBD1 matches at 9 bases. CDR1 and CDR2 (germline): MNHNS, SASEGT. J gave up 4 bases and V 1 base, and 5 bases lay outside the gene matches. The CDR3 has 15 residues. The CDR3 sequence: CASSEDLGTGYEQYF. The CDR3 bases are TGTGCCAGCAGTGAAGACCTCGGGACAGGGTACGAGCAGTACTTC.

The chain carries TRBV27 and TRBJ2-1; 9 bases line up with TRBD2. The CDR3 covers 17 residues. Losses at the gene ends were 10 bases for V and 2 bases for J; bases not matched to a gene: 15. From germline, CDR1 is MNHEY and CDR2 SMNVEV (reference sequence). The CDR3 reads CATTKFLSGRAYNEQFF. CDR3 DNA sequence: TGTGCCACCACAAAGTTCCTTAGCGGGAGAGCCTACAATGAGCAGTTCTTC.

CDR3 loop: CASSQDSDFNEKLFF. The CDR3 coding sequence is TGCGCCAGCAGCCAAGACAGCGACTTCAATGAAAAACTGTTTTTT. This rearrangement joins TRBV4-3 to TRBJ1-4; D uncertain. V shed 0 bases and J shed 5 bases, with 10 bases lying between them. The V gene's germline CDR1 is LGHNA and CDR2 YSLEER. The CDR3 runs to 15 residues.